These 8 T cell receptor beta chains originate from one sample sequenced in a study of blood T cell repertoires in COVID-19. TCRdb keeps only in-frame clones here, not all; method: immunoSEQ multiplex PCR. The sample shows 100,000 to 120,000 clones, around 84% of them seen only once. The sample was peripheral blood. These receptor sequences come from a woman of 80 years or more with acute or convalescent COVID-19.

The chain combines TRBV27 with TRBJ2-1; 11 nucleotides align to TRBD2. The trim removed 11 bases at V and 2 bases at J, leaving 32 bases unmatched. The CDR3 has 23 residues. Germline V gene sequence: CDR1 MNHEY, CDR2 SMNVEV (reference sequence). The CDR3 sequence: CAAPNGSSGCPGLAERPYNEQFF. For the CDR3, the DNA is TGTGCCGCACCAAACGGGAGTTCGGGCTGTCCGGGACTAGCGGAGCGACCCTACAATGAGCAGTTCTTC.

The rearrangement links TRBV7-2 to TRBJ2-1; 7 bases align to TRBD1. Looked up from germline, CDR1 is SGHTA and CDR2 is FQGNSA. The V segment lost 5 bases and the J segment 2 bases; nucleotides outside the gene matches: 6. The CDR3 has 15 amino acids. The CDR3 DNA reads TGTGCCAGCAGCAAGACAGGGTCCCCCTACAATGAGCAGTTCTTC. This gives the protein CASSKTGSPYNEQFF.

The chain recombines TRBV2 with TRBJ2-1, with 7 nucleotides matching TRBD1. The J segment lost 7 bases and the V segment lost 5 bases, leaving 5 bases of the junction unmatched. The CDR3 sequence is 13 residues long. The germline V gene has CDR1 SNHLY and CDR2 FYNNEI. The CDR3 DNA sequence: TGTGCCAGCAGTCAGGGACAGTTTAATGAGCAGTTCTTC. This gives the protein CASSQGQFNEQFF.

The chain links TRBV9 to TRBJ2-1, with 9 bases identical to TRBD2. The CDR3 spans 15 residues. V trimming: 4 bases; J trimming: 8 bases; junction bases outside the gene matches: 10. Germline CDR1 SGDLS, CDR2 YYNGEE. CDR3 bases: TGTGCCAGCAGCCCGACTAGCGGAGGCGGATATGAGCAGTTCTTC. It specifies CASSPTSGGGYEQFF.

The V and J genes are TRBV18 and TRBJ1-6; D may be TRBD1 (6 bases). The germline V gene encodes CDR1 KGHSH and CDR2 LQKENI. This CDR3 region has 16 residues. V dropped 2 bases and J dropped 7 bases, with 15 bases sitting between them. In nucleotides, the CDR3 is TGTGCCAGCTCACCATCTCGGGGGGCGGTAAATTCACCCCTCCACTTT. Translation: CASSPSRGAVNSPLHF.

This clone was found a few times. The chain combines TRBV5-4 with TRBJ2-5, with 8 bases identical to TRBD1. The CDR3 sequence is 18 residues long. Germline V CDR1 and CDR2: SGHNT, YYREEE (reference sequence). J was trimmed by 4 bases and V by 2 bases; bases with no gene match: 16. The CDR3 bases are TGTGCCAGCAGCTTCCCGGGACAGGAGGGACGTGGGGCAGAGACCCAGTACTTC. Its translation: CASSFPGQEGRGAETQYF.

This clone was recorded only once. The gene calls are TRBV13 and TRBJ2-7; the match to TRBD2 covers 8 bases. Germline CDR1 is PRHDT and CDR2 is FYEKMQ (reference sequence). V trimming: 1 base; J trimming: 7 bases; junction bases outside the gene matches: 9. The CDR3 consists of 15 residues. The CDR3 here is CASSLVAGGRGEQYF. The CDR3 region has the DNA TGTGCCAGCAGCTTAGTTGCGGGAGGAAGGGGAGAGCAGTACTTC.

The CDR3 DNA follows: TGTGCCAGCAGCCTAGGACAGGGGATTTTACGGATGAACACTGAAGCTTTCTTT. Its protein product is CASSLGQGILRMNTEAFF. V usage is TRBV14 and J usage is TRBJ1-1, with 9 bases aligning to TRBD1. The V gene end was trimmed by 4 bases and the J gene end by 0 bases; junction bases not matched to a gene: 12. Germline CDR1 is SGHDN and CDR2 is FVKESK. The CDR3 is made up of 18 amino acids.